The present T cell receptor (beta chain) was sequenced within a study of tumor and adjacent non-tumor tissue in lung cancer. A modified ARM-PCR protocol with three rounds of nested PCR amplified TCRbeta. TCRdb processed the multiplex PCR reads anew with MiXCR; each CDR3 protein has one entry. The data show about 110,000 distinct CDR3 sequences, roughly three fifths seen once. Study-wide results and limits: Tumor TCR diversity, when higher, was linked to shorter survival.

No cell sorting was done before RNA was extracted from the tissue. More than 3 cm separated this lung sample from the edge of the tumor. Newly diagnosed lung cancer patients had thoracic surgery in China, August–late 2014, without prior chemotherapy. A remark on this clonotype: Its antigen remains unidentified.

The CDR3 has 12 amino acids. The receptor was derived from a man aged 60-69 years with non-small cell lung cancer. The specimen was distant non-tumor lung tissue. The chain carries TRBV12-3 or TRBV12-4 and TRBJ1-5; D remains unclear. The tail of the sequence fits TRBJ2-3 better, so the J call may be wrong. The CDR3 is CASSCAPKPQYF. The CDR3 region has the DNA TGTGCCAGCAGTTGTGCGCCCAAGCCCCAGTATTTT.